The present TCR beta chain was sequenced within a study of blood T cells in healthy people across ages. Study-level points and caveats: The study found TCR beta diversity correlated strongly with naive T cell percentage. While age rose, TCR beta diversity per million T cells dropped in a roughly linear way.

The authors ran a second PCR of about 6 to 11 cycles using a sample-barcoded 5' primer and a J-beta primer mix. A 12-random-nucleotide template-switch adaptor tagged each cDNA molecule. TCRdb re-called the 5' RACE reads through MiXCR, storing one row per CDR3 protein. Here the sample spans 1.5 million to 2 million distinct CDR3 sequences, over 25% being singletons. Germline CDR1 SGHRS, CDR2 YFSETQ. This CDR3 comprises 14 residues. The V gene end was trimmed by 2 bases and the J gene end by 3 bases; junction bases not matched to a gene: 2. This clonotype occurred a few times. What it binds is unknown. The receptor was isolated from a woman in her 30s in good health. Source material: blood. V and J are TRBV5-1 and TRBJ2-7, with TRBD2 matching over 10 bases. This CDR3 reads CASSFSGGDYEQYF. CDR3 nucleotide sequence: TGCGCCAGCAGCTTCAGCGGGGGGGACTACGAGCAGTACTTC.